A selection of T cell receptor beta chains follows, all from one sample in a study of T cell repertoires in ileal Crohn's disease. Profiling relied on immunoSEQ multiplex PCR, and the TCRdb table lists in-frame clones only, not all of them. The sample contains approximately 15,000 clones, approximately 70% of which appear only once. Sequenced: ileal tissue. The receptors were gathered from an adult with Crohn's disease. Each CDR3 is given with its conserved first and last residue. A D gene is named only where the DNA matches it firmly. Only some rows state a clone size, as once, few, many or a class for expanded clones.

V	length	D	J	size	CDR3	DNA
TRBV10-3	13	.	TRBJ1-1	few	CAISDPTGTEAFF	TGTGCCATCAGTGATCCTACGGGGACTGAAGCTTTCTTT
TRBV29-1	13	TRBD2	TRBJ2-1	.	CSVERGGYNEQFF	TGCAGCGTTGAGCGGGGGGGATACAATGAGCAGTTCTTC
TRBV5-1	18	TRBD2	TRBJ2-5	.	CASSLVWTSGGAGETQYF	TGCGCCAGCAGCTTGGTATGGACTAGCGGGGGGGCTGGGGAGACCCAGTACTTC
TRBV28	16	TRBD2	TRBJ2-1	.	CASSLVGGGGMNEQFF	TGTGCCAGCAGTTTGGTGGGCGGGGGGGGGATGAATGAGCAGTTCTTC
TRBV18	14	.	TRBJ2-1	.	CASSPFSRDNEQFF	TGTGCCAGCTCACCATTTTCGAGGGACAATGAGCAGTTCTTC
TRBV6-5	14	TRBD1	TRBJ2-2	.	CASNDRGLTGELFF	TGTGCCAGCAACGACAGGGGGCTAACCGGGGAGCTGTTTTTT
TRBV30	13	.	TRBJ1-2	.	CAWSLGGSYGYTF	TGTGCCTGGTCCCTTGGGGGGTCCTATGGCTACACCTTC
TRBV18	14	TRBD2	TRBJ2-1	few	CASSGLATYNEQFF	TGTGCCAGCTCGGGACTAGCCACCTACAATGAGCAGTTCTTC
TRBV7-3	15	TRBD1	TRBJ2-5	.	CASSSGQGKQETQYF	TGTGCCAGCAGCTCTGGACAGGGAAAGCAGGAGACCCAGTACTTC
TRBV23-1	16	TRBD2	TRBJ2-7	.	CASSQWSLAAFYEQYF	TGCGCCAGCAGTCAATGGAGCCTAGCGGCTTTCTACGAGCAGTACTTC
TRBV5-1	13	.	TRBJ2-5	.	CASSFGVQETQYF	TGCGCCAGCAGCTTCGGGGTTCAAGAGACCCAGTACTTC
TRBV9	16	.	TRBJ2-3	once	CASSPWEAHPTDTQYF	TGTGCCAGCAGCCCCTGGGAGGCCCATCCCACAGATACGCAGTATTTT
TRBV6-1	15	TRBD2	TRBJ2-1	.	CASSEAGGSYNEQFF	TGTGCCAGCAGTGAAGCGGGAGGGTCCTACAATGAGCAGTTCTTC
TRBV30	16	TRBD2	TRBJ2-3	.	CAWSSGLAGATDTQYF	TGTGCCTGGAGTTCCGGACTAGCGGGAGCCACAGATACGCAGTATTTT
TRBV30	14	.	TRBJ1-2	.	CAWSRSGLNYGYTF	TGTGCCTGGAGTAGGTCAGGCCTAAACTATGGCTACACCTTC
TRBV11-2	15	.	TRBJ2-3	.	CASSFLVSGTDTQYF	TGTGCCAGCAGCTTCCTAGTGAGTGGCACAGATACGCAGTATTTT
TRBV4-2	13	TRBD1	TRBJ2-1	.	CASSQQGVNEQFF	TGTGCCAGCAGCCAACAGGGGGTGAATGAGCAGTTCTTC
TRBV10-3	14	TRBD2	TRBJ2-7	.	CAISRAGDLYEQYF	TGTGCCATCAGCAGAGCGGGAGACCTCTACGAGCAGTACTTC
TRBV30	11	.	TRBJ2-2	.	CAWSDTGELFF	TGTGCCTGGAGCGACACCGGGGAGCTGTTTTTT
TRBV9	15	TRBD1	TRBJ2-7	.	CASSVSWTGEYEQYF	TGTGCCAGCAGCGTTTCGTGGACAGGGGAGTACGAGCAGTACTTC
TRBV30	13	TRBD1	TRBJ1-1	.	CAWGQGGNTEAFF	TGTGCCTGGGGACAGGGGGGGAACACTGAAGCTTTCTTT
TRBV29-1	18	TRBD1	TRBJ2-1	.	CSVLPGQGVPYSYNEQFF	TGCAGCGTATTACCGGGACAGGGGGTTCCCTACTCCTACAATGAGCAGTTCTTC
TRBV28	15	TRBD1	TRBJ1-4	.	CASSPPGQGTQKLFF	TGTGCCAGCAGTCCCCCGGGACAGGGCACTCAAAAACTGTTTTTT
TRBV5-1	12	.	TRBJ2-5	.	CASRRGQETQYF	TGCGCCAGCAGGCGGGGCCAAGAGACCCAGTACTTC